This T cell receptor (beta chain) came from a study of blood T cell repertoires in COVID-19. Clones were read by immunoSEQ multiplex PCR, and TCRdb kept only the in-frame ones, dropping some. Among hundreds of thousands of clones listed, just under 90% were seen once. V was pared by 1 base and J by 0 bases, with 4 bases of the junction left unmatched. CDR1 is MDHEN and CDR2 is SYDVKM in the germline V gene. The CDR3 is 16 amino acids. This chain uses TRBV28 with TRBJ2-3; TRBD1 matches at 7 bases. The sequence came from a woman aged 25 to 39 with COVID-19, enrolled during active disease. Sequencing used peripheral blood. CDR3 DNA: TGTGCCAGCAGTTTATTATCCAGGGGGAGCACAGATACGCAGTATTTT. It encodes CASSLLSRGSTDTQYF.